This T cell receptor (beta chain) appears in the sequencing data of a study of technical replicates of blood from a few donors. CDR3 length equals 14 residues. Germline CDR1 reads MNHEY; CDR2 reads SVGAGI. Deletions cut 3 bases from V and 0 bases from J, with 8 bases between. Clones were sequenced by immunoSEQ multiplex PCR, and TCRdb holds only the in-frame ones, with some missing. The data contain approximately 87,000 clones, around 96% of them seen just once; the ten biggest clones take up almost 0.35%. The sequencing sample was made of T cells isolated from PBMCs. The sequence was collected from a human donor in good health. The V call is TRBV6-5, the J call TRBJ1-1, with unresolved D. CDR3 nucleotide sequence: TGTGCCAGCAGTTATAATAATCTGAACACTGAAGCTTTCTTT. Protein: CASSYNNLNTEAFF.